This T cell receptor beta chain was retrieved from a study of blood T cell repertoires in COVID-19. Study details: Acute and convalescent COVID-19 specimens originated in the United States, Italy and Spain. T cells, B-cell-depleted T cells, or PBMCs provided the cDNA or gDNA that served as material.

Original data processing: Researchers report that nucleated cell counts were estimated from reference gene primer amplification. TCRdb's copy holds only in-frame clones and misses some; the assay was immunoSEQ multiplex PCR. V and J calls and clone size are as listed in that table; D and trimming were resolved from the DNA. This table holds some 110,000 clones, 71% found once. This clone turned up a few times. The sequenced sample consisted of peripheral blood. The TCR originated in a human donor with acute or convalescent COVID-19. The donor label of this sample is uncertain.

CDR3 in DNA: TGTGCCAGCAGCAACTCAGGGGCGGAGGATGGCTACACCTTC. The encoded protein is CASSNSGAEDGYTF. The chain couples TRBV9 to TRBJ1-2; D is perhaps TRBD1 (6 bases). With 4 bases removed from V and 6 bases from J, the gap between germline ends came to 16 bases. The germline CDR1 and CDR2 sequences are SGDLS and YYNGEE. This CDR3 is built from 14 residues.